This entry describes one T cell receptor (beta chain). This specimen comes from a study of blood T cell repertoires in COVID-19. Looking at the study overall: From the United States, Italy and Spain came samples of acute and convalescent COVID-19. T cells, B-cell-depleted T cells, or PBMCs supplied cDNA or gDNA.

TCRdb's table, derived via immunoSEQ multiplex PCR, lists solely in-frame clones and lacks some. The sample has approximately 74,000 clones, approximately 90% seen once. Germline CDR1 SQVTM, CDR2 ANQGSEA. The length of the CDR3 is 15 residues. Trimming took 3 bases from V and 1 from J, leaving 15 bases between them. Sequenced input: peripheral blood. The origin of this receptor is a woman aged 60-70 years with active COVID-19. The chain links TRBV29-1 to TRBJ2-5; a weak D match, TRBD1 (5 bases). CDR3 sequence (DNA): TGCAGCGTTGAGAACAGGTTTTCGTTCCAAGAGACCCAGTACTTC. This gives the protein CSVENRFSFQETQYF.